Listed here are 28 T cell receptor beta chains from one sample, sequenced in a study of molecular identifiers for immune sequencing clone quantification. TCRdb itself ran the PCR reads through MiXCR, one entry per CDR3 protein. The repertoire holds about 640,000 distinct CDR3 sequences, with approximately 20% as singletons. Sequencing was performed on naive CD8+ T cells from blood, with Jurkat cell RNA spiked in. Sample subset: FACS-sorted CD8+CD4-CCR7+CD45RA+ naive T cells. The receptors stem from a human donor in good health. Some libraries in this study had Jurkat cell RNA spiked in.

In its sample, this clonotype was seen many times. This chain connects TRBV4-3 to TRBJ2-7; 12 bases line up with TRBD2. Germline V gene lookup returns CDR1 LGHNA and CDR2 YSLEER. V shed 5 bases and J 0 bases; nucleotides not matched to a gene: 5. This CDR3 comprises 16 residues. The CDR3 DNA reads TGCGCCAGCAGCTGGTCACTAGCGGGGGGCTCCTACGAGCAGTACTTC. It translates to CASSWSLAGGSYEQYF.

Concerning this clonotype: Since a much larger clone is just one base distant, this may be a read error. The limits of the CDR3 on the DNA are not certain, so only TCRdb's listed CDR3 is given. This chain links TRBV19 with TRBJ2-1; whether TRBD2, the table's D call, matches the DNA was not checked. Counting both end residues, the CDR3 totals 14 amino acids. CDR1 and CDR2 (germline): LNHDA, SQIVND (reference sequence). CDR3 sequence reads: CASSIFGRGNELFF.

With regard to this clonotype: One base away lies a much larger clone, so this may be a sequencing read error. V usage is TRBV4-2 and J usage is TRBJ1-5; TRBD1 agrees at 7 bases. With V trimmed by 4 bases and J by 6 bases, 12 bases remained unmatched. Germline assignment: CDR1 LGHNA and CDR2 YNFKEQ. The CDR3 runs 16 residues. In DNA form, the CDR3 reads TGTGCCAGCAGCCCCCGGACAGATCGGGACAGTCAGCCCCAGCATTTT. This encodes CASSPRTDRDSQPQHF.

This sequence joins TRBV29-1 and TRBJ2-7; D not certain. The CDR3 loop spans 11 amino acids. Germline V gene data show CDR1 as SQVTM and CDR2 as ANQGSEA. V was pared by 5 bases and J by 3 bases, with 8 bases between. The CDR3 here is CSVYLGYEQYF. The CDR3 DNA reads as TGCAGCGTTTATCTGGGCTACGAGCAGTACTTC.

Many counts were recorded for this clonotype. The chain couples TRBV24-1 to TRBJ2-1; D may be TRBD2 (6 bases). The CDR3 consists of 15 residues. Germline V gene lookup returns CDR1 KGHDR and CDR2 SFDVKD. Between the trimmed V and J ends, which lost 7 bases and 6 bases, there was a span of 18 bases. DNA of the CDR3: TGTGCCACCAGCCCTTGGAGGGAGTGGAGCAATGAGCAGTTCTTC. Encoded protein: CATSPWREWSNEQFF.

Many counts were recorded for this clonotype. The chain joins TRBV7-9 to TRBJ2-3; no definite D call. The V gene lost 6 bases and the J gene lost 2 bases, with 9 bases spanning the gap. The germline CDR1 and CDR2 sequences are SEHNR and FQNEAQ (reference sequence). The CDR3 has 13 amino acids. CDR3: CASRALLTDTQYF. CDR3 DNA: TGTGCCAGCAGGGCCTTACTCACAGATACGCAGTATTTT. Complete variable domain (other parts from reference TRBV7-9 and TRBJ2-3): DTGVSQNPRHKITKRGQNVTFRCDPISEHNRLYWYRQTLGQGPEFLTYFQNEAQLEKSRLLSDRFSAERPKGSFSTLEIQRTEQGDSAMYLCASRALLTDTQYFGPGTRLTVL.

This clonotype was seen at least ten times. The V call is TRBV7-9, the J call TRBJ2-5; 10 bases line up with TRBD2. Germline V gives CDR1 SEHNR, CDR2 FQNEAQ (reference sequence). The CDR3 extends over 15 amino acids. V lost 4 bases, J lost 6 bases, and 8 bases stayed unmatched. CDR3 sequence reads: CASSSLSGGAQTQYF. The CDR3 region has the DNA TGTGCCAGCAGCTCTCTCAGCGGGGGGGCCCAGACCCAGTACTTC.

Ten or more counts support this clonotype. In nucleotides, the CDR3 is TGTGCCAGCAGTTCATTTGGGCCCGCAGATACGCAGTATTTT. Translating gives CASSSFGPADTQYF. This chain uses TRBV12-3 or TRBV12-4 with TRBJ2-3; D is undetermined. This CDR3 has 14 residues. Trimming removed 4 bases from V and 4 bases from J, with 12 bases in between.

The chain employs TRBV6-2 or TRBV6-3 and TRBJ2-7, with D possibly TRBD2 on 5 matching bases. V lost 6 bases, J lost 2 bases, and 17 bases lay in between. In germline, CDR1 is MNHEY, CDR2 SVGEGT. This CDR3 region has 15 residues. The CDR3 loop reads CASSPAVGAAYEQYF. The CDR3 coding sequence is TGTGCCAGCAGCCCGGCGGTGGGAGCCGCCTACGAGCAGTACTTC.

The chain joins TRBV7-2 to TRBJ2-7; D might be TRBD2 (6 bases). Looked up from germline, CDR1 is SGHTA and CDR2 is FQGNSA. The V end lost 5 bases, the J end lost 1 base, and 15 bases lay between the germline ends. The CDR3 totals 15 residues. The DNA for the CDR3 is TGTGCCAGCAGCGAAACTGTGGGAGGATCCTACGAGCAGTACTTC. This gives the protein CASSETVGGSYEQYF.

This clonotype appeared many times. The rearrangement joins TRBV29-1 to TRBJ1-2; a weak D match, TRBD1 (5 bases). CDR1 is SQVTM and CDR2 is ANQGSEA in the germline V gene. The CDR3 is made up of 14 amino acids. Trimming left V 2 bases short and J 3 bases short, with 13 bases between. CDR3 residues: CSVETDRGYYGYTF. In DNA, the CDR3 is TGCAGCGTTGAAACGGACCGGGGGTACTATGGCTACACCTTC.

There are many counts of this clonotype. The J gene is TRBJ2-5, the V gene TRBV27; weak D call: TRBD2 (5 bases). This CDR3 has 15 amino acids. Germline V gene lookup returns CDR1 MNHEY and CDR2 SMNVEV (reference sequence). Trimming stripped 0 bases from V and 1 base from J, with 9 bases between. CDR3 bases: TGTGCCAGCAGTTTATCGGCCGGGATCCAAGAGACCCAGTACTTC. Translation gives CASSLSAGIQETQYF.

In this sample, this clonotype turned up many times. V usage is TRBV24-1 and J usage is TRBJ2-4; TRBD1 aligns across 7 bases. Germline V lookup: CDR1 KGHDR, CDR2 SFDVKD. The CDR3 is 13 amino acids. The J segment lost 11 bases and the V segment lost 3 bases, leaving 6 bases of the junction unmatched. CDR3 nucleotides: TGTGCCACCAGTGATGCCGGGACAGAGCTTCAGTACTTC. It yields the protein CATSDAGTELQYF.

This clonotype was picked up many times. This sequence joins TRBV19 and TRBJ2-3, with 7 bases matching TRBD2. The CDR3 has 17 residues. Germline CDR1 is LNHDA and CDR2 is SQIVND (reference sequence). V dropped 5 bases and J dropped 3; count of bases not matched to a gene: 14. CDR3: CASSVFFRAGATDTQYF. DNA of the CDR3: TGTGCCAGTAGTGTATTTTTTCGCGCGGGAGCAACAGATACGCAGTATTTT.

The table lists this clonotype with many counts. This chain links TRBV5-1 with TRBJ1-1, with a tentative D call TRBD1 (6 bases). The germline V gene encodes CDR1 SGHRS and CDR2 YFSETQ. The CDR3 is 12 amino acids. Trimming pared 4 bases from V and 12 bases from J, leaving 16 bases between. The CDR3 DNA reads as TGCGCCAGCAGCCTAGGGGGGGGCGAATCTTTCTTT. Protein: CASSLGGGESFF. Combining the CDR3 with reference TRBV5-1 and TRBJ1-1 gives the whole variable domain KAGVTQTPRYLIKTRGQQVTLSCSPISGHRSVSWYQQTPGQGLQFLFEYFSETQRNKGNFPGRFSGRQFSNSRSEMNVSTLELGDSALYLCASSLGGGESFFGQGTRLTVV.

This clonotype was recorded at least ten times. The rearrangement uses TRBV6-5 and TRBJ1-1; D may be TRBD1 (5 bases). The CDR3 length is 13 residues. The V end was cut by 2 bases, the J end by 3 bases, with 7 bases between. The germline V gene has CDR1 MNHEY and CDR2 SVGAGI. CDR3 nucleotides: TGTGCCAGCAGTTACGGGGGATACACTGAAGCTTTCTTT. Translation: CASSYGGYTEAFF.

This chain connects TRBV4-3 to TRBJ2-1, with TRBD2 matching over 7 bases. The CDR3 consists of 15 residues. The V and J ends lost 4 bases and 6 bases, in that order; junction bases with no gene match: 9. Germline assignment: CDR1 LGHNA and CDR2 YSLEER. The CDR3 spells CASSLSLPGGNEQFF. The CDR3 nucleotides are TGCGCCAGCAGCCTTTCCCTACCGGGGGGCAATGAGCAGTTCTTC.

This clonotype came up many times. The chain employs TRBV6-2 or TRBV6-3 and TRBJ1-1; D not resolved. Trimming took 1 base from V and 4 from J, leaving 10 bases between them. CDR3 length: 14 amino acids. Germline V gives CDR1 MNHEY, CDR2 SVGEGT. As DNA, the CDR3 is TGTGCCAGCAGTTACTATCCGGACGGCACTGAAGCTTTCTTT. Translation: CASSYYPDGTEAFF.

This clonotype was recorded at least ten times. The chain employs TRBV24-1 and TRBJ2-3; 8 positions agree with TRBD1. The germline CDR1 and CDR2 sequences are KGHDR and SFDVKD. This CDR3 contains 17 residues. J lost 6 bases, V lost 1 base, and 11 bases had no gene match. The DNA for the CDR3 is TGTGCCACCAGTGATTTAGGACAGGGAACATTCCAGGATACGCAGTATTTT. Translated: CATSDLGQGTFQDTQYF.

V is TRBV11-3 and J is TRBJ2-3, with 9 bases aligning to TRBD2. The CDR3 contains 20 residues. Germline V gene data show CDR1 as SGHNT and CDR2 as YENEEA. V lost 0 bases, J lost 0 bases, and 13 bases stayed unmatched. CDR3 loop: CASSLDLLAGPDRSTDTQYF. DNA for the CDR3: TGTGCCAGCAGCTTAGATTTGCTAGCGGGACCGGACAGGAGCACAGATACGCAGTATTTT. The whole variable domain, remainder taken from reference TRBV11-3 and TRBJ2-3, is EAGVVQSPRYKIIEKKQPVAFWCNPISGHNTLYWYLQNLGQGPELLIRYENEEAVDDSQLPKDRFSAERLKGVDSTLKIQPAELGDSAVYLCASSLDLLAGPDRSTDTQYFGPGTRLTVL.

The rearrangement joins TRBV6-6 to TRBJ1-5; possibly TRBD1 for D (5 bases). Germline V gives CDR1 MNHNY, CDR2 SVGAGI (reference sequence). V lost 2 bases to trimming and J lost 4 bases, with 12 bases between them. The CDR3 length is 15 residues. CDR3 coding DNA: TGTGCCAGCAGTTACGGGGCAGGGAGAAATCAGCCCCAGCATTTT. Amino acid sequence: CASSYGAGRNQPQHF.

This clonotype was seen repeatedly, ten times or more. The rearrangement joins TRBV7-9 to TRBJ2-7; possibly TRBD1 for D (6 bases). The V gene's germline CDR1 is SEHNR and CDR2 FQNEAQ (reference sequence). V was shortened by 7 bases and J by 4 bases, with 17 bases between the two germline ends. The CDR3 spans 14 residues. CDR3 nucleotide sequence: TGTGCCAGCAACCCCGAGCAGGGGTTTTACGAGCAGTACTTC. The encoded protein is CASNPEQGFYEQYF.

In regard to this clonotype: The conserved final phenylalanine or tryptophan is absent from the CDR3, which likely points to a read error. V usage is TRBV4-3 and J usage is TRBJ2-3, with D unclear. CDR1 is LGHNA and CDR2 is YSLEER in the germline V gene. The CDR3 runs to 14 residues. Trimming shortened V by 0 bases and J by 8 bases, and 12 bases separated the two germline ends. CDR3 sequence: CASSQDLTPSTQYL. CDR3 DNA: TGCGCCAGCAGCCAAGATCTAACGCCCAGTACGCAGTATCTT.

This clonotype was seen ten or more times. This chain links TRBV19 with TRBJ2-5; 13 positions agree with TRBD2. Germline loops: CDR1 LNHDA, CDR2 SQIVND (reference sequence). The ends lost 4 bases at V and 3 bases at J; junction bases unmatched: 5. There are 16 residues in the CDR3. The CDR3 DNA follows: TGTGCCAGTAGTAAAGGACTAGCGGGAGATGAAGAGACCCAGTACTTC. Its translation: CASSKGLAGDEETQYF. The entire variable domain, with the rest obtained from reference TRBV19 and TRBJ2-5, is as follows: DGGITQSPKYLFRKEGQNVTLSCEQNLNHDAMYWYRQDPGQGLRLIYYSQIVNDFQKGDIAEGYSVSREKKESFPLTVTSAQKNPTAFYLCASSKGLAGDEETQYFGPGTRLLVL.

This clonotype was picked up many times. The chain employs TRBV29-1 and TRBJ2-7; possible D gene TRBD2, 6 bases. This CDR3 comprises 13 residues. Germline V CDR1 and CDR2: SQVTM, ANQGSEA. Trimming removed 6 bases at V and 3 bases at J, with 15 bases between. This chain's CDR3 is CSVTGGTGYEQYF. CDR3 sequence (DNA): TGCAGCGTGACCGGGGGAACAGGCTACGAGCAGTACTTC.

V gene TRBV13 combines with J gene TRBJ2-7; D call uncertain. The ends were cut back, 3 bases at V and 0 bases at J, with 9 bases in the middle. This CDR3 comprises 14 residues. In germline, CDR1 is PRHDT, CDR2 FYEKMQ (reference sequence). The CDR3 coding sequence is TGTGCCAGCAGCTTCCCAAGTAGCTCCTACGAGCAGTACTTC. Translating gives CASSFPSSSYEQYF.

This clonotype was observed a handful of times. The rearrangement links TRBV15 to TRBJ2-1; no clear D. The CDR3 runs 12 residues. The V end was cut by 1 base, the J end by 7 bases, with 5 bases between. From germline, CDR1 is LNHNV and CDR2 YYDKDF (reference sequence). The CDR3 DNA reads TGTGCCACCAGCAGAGCCAGTAATGAGCAGTTCTTC. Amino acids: CATSRASNEQFF.

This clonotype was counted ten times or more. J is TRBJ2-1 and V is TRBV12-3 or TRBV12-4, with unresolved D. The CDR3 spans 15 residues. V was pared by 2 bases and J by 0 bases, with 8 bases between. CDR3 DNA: TGTGCCAGCAGTTTATCCCCCAACTCCTACAATGAGCAGTTCTTC. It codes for CASSLSPNSYNEQFF.